This TCR beta chain was found in a study of blood T cell repertoires in COVID-19. Across the study: Italy, Spain and the United States were the sources of the convalescent and acute COVID-19 samples.

The V and J ends lost 6 bases and 5 bases respectively, with 16 bases between them. CDR3 length equals 14 residues. CDR1 is LNHDA and CDR2 is SQIVND in the germline V gene (reference sequence). The table came from immunoSEQ multiplex PCR; TCRdb's copy has only in-frame clones and leaves some out. The top ten hold about 3.4% of the sample, which has about 95,000 clones, approximately 88% seen once. This chain joins TRBV19 and TRBJ1-2, with a weak D call TRBD1 (6 bases). The sequence was obtained from a woman aged 70-85 years with acute or convalescent COVID-19. What was sequenced was peripheral blood. In DNA, the CDR3 is TGTGCCAGTAGGCCAGGGGCGAGTTCGTATGGCTACACCTTC. This translates into CASRPGASSYGYTF.